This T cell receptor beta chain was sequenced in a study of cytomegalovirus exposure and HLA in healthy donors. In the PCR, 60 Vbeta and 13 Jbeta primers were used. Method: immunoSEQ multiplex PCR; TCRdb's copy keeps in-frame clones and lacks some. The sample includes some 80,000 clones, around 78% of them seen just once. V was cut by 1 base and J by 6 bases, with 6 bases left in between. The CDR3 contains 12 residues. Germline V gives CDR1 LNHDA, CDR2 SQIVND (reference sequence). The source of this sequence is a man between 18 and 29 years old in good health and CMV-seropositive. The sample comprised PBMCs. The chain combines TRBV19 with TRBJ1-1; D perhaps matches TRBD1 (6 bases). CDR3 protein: CASSIGQAEAFF. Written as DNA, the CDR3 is TGTGCCAGTAGTATAGGACAGGCTGAAGCTTTCTTT.